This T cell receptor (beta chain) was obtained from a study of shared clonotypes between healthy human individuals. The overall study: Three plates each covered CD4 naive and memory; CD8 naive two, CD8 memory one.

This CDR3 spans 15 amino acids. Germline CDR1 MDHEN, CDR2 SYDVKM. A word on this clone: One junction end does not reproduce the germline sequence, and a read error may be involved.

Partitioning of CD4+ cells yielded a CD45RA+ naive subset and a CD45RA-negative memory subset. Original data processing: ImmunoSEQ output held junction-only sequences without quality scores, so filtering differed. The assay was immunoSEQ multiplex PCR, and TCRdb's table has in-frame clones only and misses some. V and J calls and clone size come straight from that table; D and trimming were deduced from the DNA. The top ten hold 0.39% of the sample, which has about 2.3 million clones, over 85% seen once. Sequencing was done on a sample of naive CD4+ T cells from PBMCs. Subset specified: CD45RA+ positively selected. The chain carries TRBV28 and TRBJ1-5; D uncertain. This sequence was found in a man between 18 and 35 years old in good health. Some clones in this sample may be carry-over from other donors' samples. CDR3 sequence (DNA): TGTGCCAGCAGCTCTATCGTACGCAGCAAACAGCCCCAGCATTTT. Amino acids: CASSSIVRSKQPQHF.